These T cell receptor beta chains were read from a single sample in a study of blood T cell repertoires in COVID-19. Sequenced by immunoSEQ multiplex PCR; TCRdb stores in-frame clones only, minus some. In the table there are over 250,000 clones, more than 70% of which are singletons. Sequencing was carried out using PBMCs or T cells enriched from blood (not recorded which). These receptors came from a woman aged 25 to 39 who had recovered from COVID-19. CDR3s include the opening cysteine and the closing phenylalanine or tryptophan. A D gene is named only where the DNA matches it firmly. Part of the rows lack a size; the others show once, few, many or a class for expanded clones.

size	V	length	J	D	CDR3
.	TRBV19	16	TRBJ2-1	.	CASSIDDKMAYNEQFF
.	TRBV3-1/TRBV3-2	15	TRBJ2-1	TRBD1	CASSHGGQGYNEQFF
.	TRBV5-1	14	TRBJ1-6	.	CASSLAGRGSPLHF
.	TRBV6-5	15	TRBJ2-2	TRBD2	CASSLSGGGAGELFF
once	TRBV5-5	16	TRBJ1-6	.	CASSSSGSSYNSPLHF
.	TRBV7-7	15	TRBJ2-3	.	CASSPRTDSTDTQYF
.	TRBV30	16	TRBJ1-1	TRBD1	CAWRTPEQGFSTEAFF
.	TRBV6-5	16	TRBJ1-6	TRBD1	CASSYSRQGATSPLHF
many	TRBV19	17	TRBJ1-5	TRBD1	CASSLRQGASFNQPQHF
.	TRBV5-4	15	TRBJ1-1	TRBD1	CASSSRQGRGTEAFF
.	TRBV29-1	12	TRBJ1-4	.	CSVDGGHEKLFF
.	TRBV9	15	TRBJ1-3	.	CASSYAGVIGNTIYF
few	TRBV4-3	16	TRBJ2-7	TRBD1	CASSPYVTGESYEQYF
.	TRBV3-1/TRBV3-2	13	TRBJ2-2	.	CASSQPFGGELFF
.	TRBV7-2	14	TRBJ2-7	.	CASSSDRSSYEQYF
.	TRBV29-1	12	TRBJ1-2	.	CSVGTGNYGYTF
.	TRBV24-1	17	TRBJ2-2	.	CATSDGIRQGSTGELFF
.	TRBV5-1	16	TRBJ1-1	.	CASSTRLTGSFTEAFF
few	TRBV7-9	13	TRBJ1-5	.	CASSLQGNQPQHF
.	TRBV25-1	13	TRBJ1-2	.	CASSETDFYGYTF
.	TRBV6-5	13	TRBJ2-7	.	CASSSPGAYEQYF
.	TRBV2	18	TRBJ2-1	TRBD2	CASRRGLAENRRYNEQFF
.	TRBV19	16	TRBJ2-2	.	CASSIDHTVNTGELFF
.	TRBV14	18	TRBJ1-5	TRBD1	CASSQQTGTGYSNQPQHF
.	TRBV4-1	16	TRBJ2-2	.	CASSQDRGWDTGELFF
once	TRBV20-1	14	TRBJ1-4	TRBD1	CSASYRGWGEKLFF
.	TRBV7-6	16	TRBJ1-2	TRBD1	CASTKEQGASNYGYTF
once	TRBV10-1	14	TRBJ2-7	.	CASSERGSSYEQYF
few	TRBV5-1	15	TRBJ1-4	TRBD1	CASSLRQGVNEKLFF
.	TRBV6-2/TRBV6-3	15	TRBJ1-1	.	CASSYLGGGNTEAFF
.	TRBV27	14	TRBJ1-2	.	CASSPVRGLYGYTF
many	TRBV10-3	15	TRBJ1-6	TRBD1	CAISDPGTANSPLHF
once	TRBV7-2	14	TRBJ2-1	TRBD2	CASSLERTSNEQFF
.	TRBV4-1	17	TRBJ1-3	TRBD1	CASSQAPNRGRGNTIYF
.	TRBV7-2	14	TRBJ1-1	.	CASSLVGGGYEAFF
.	TRBV7-9	15	TRBJ1-2	.	CASSWTRRMNYGYTF
.	TRBV15	11	TRBJ1-2	.	CATSRGQVYTF
.	TRBV4-1	16	TRBJ2-3	.	CASSQVTAGGTDTQYF
once	TRBV19	14	TRBJ2-2	.	CASSTTGNTGELFF
.	TRBV6-4	15	TRBJ2-2	.	CASSATGGDTGELFF
.	TRBV4-3	19	TRBJ2-3	TRBD2	CASSPGTSGGQGGTDTQYF
once	TRBV29-1	14	TRBJ1-6	.	CSVRTKDYNSPLHF
.	TRBV5-4	13	TRBJ2-7	TRBD2	CASSSVAGVEQYF
.	TRBV5-1	15	TRBJ1-1	TRBD1	CASSSSQGGNTEAFF
.	TRBV6-5	14	TRBJ1-1	TRBD1	CASRQDRANTEAFF
.	TRBV3-1/TRBV3-2	14	TRBJ1-2	.	CASSQEAANYGYTF
.	TRBV7-8	17	TRBJ2-1	TRBD2	CASSFHVLAGQYNEQFF
.	TRBV9	13	TRBJ2-1	TRBD2	CASIGLAGGEQFF
.	TRBV7-9	17	TRBJ2-1	TRBD2	CASTWLAGYSSYNEQFF
.	TRBV11-2	17	TRBJ2-4	.	CASSSYQGSGTKNIQYF
.	TRBV6-4	15	TRBJ1-6	.	CASSDIAGADSPLHF